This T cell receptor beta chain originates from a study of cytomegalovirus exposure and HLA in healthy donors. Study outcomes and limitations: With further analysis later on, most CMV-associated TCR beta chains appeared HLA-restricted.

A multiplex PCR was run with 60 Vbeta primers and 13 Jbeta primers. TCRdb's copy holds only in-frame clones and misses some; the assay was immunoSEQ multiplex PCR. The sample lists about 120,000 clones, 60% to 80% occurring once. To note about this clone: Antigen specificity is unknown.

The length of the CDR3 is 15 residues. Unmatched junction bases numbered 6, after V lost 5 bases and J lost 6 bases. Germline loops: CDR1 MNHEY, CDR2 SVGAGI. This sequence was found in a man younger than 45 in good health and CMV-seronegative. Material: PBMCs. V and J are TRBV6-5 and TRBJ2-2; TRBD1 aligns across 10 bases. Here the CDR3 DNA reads TGTGCCAGCAGTCGGTCCGGGACAGGGGCCGGGGAGCTGTTTTTT. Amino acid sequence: CASSRSGTGAGELFF.